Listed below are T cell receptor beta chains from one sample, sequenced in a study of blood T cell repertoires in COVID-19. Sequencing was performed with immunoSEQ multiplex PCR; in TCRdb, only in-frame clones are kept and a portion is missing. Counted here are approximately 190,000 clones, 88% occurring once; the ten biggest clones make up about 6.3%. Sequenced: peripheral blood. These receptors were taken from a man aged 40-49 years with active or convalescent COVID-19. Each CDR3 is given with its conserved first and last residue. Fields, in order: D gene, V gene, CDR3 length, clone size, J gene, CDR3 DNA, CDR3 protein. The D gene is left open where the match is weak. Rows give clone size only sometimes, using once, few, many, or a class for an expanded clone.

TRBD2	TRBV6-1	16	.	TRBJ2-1	TGTGCCAGCAGTGGAGCCACTAGCGCTGCCTACAATGAGCAGTTCTTC	CASSGATSAAYNEQFF
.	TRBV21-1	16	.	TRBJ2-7	TGTGCCAGCAGCAAAGTTGGACAGGGGTTTTCCTACGAGCAGTACTTC	CASSKVGQGFSYEQYF
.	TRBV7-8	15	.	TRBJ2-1	TGTGCCAGCAGCTATCGGACAGAGACCTACAATGAGCAGTTCTTC	CASSYRTETYNEQFF
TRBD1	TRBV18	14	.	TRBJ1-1	TGTGCCAGCTCTCAGGGACAGGGTAACACTGAAGCTTTCTTT	CASSQGQGNTEAFF
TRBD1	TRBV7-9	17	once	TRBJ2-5	TGTGCCAGCAGCTTCCGGACAGGGGCCGGGCCTCTAGAGACCCAGTACTTC	CASSFRTGAGPLETQYF
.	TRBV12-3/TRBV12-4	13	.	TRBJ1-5	TGTGCCAGCAGTTTAATGGAGAATCAGCCCCAGCATTTT	CASSLMENQPQHF
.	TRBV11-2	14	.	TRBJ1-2	TGTGCCAGCAGCCAAACACGGGGACTCGGGGGCTACACCTTC	CASSQTRGLGGYTF
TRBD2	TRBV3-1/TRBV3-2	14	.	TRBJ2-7	TGTGCCAGCGGACTAGCGGGAGGCCTCTACGAGCAGTACTTC	CASGLAGGLYEQYF
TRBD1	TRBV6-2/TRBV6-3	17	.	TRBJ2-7	TGTGCCAGCAGTTCCAAAACCTCGACAGGGGTAAAGGACGAGCAGTACTTC	CASSSKTSTGVKDEQYF
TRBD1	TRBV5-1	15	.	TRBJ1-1	TGCGCCAGCAGCTCCCCGGGACAGGGGGCGAATGAAGCTTTCTTT	CASSSPGQGANEAFF
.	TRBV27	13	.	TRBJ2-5	TGTGCCAGCAGTTTAATCCCAAAAGAGACCCAGTACTTC	CASSLIPKETQYF
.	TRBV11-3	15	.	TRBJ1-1	TGTGCCAGCAGCTTAGACCCGCTAGAGAACACTGAAGCTTTCTTT	CASSLDPLENTEAFF
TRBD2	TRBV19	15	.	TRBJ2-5	TGTGCCAGTAATCCGACTAGCGGGAGTAGAGAGACCCAGTACTTC	CASNPTSGSRETQYF
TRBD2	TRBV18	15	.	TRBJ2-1	TGTGCCAGCTCGCCGCGGGAGGGACTGTACAATGAGCAGTTCTTC	CASSPREGLYNEQFF
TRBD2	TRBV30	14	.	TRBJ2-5	TGTGCCTGGAGACGGCTAGCGGGAGGAGAGACCCAGTACTTC	CAWRRLAGGETQYF
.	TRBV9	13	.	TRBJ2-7	TGTGCCAGTGGAACAGGGTTAATGCTCGAGCAGTACTTC	CASGTGLMLEQYF
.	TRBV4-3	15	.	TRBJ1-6	TGCGCCAGCAGCCAAGACACAGGGTCAGGGTCACCCCTCCACTTT	CASSQDTGSGSPLHF
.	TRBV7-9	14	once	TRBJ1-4	TGTGCCAGCAGCATAGCAGGGGTTAATGAAAAACTGTTTTTT	CASSIAGVNEKLFF
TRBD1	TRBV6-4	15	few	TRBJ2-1	TGTGCCAGCAGTGACGATGCGACAGGGCCCAATGAGCAGTTCTTC	CASSDDATGPNEQFF
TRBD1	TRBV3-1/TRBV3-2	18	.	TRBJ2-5	TGTGCCAGCAGCCAAGAAAACAGGGGCCGCCCCACCCAAGAGACCCAGTACTTC	CASSQENRGRPTQETQYF
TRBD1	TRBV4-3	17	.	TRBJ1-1	TGCGCCAGCAGCCAAGATGCCTTGATAGGGGGCATCACTGAAGCTTTCTTT	CASSQDALIGGITEAFF
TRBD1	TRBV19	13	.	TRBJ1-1	TGTGCCAGTAGTACCAACAGGGGCACTGAAGCTTTCTTT	CASSTNRGTEAFF
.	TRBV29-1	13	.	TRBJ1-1	TGCAGCGCCACGTTCAGGGGGAACACTGAAGCTTTCTTT	CSATFRGNTEAFF
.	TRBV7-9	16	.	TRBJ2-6	TGTGCCAGCAGCTTAAATCCAGTCTCTGGGGCCAACGTCCTGACTTTC	CASSLNPVSGANVLTF
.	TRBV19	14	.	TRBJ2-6	TGTGCCAGTAGTTCGGGGTCTGGGGCCAACGTCCTGACTTTC	CASSSGSGANVLTF
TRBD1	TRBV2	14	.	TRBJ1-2	TGTGCCAGGGCAAAACAGGGGATGGGGTCTGGCTACACCTTC	CARAKQGMGSGYTF
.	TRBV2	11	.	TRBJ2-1	TGTGTCCAAGAGCTCGACAATGAGCAGTTCTTC	CVQELDNEQFF
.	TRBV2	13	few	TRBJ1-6	TGTGCCAGCAGTGAAGCTAAAAATTCACCCCTCCACTTT	CASSEAKNSPLHF
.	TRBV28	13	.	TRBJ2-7	TGTGCCAGCAGTCCCCCCACTCCCTACGAGCAGTACTTC	CASSPPTPYEQYF
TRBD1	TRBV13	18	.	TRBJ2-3	TGTGCCACCAACCCTATCCCCGGGACAGGGGCTCCCACAGATACGCAGTATTTT	CATNPIPGTGAPTDTQYF
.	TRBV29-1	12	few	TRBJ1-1	TGCAGCGCCGACCTAGACAGTTTTGAAGCTTTCTTT	CSADLDSFEAFF
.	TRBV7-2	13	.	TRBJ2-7	TGTGCCAGCAGCGAGCGGGCCACCTACGAGCAGTACTTC	CASSERATYEQYF
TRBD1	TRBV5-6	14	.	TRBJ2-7	TGTGCCAGCAGCTCCGGGACAGGGTTGCGGGAGCAGTACTTC	CASSSGTGLREQYF
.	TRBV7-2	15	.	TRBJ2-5	TGTGCCAGCAGCCCCCGCTTAGCTAGCCCAGAGACCCAGTACTTC	CASSPRLASPETQYF
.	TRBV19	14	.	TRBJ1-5	TGTGCCAGTAGATGGGGCGGACCTGGCCAGCCCCAGCATTTT	CASRWGGPGQPQHF
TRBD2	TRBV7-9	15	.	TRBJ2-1	TGTGCCAGCAGACTAGCGGGGGGCTCCTACAATGAGCAGTTCTTC	CASRLAGGSYNEQFF
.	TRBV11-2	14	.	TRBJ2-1	TGTGCCAGCAGCTTGAACAGACAAAACAATGAGCAGTTCTTC	CASSLNRQNNEQFF
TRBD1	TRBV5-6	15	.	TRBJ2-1	TGTGCCAGCAGCCACAGGGGGCAGTCATACAATGAGCAGTTCTTC	CASSHRGQSYNEQFF
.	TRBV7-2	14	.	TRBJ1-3	TGTGCCAGCAGCTTACAGTCATTGGGAAACACCATATATTTT	CASSLQSLGNTIYF
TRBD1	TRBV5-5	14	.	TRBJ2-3	TGTGCCAGCAGGGGGCAGGGGGCCGCAGATACGCAGTATTTT	CASRGQGAADTQYF
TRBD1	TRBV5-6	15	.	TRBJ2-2	TGTGCCAGCAGCCACAGGGGGCTTTCCACCGGGGAGCTGTTTTTT	CASSHRGLSTGELFF
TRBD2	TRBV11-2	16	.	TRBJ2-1	TGTGCCAGCAGCTTACTTCGCGGGGGATCCTACAATGAGCAGTTCTTC	CASSLLRGGSYNEQFF